Following are 3 T cell receptor beta chains from one sample sequenced in a study of siplizumab effects on memory and regulatory T cells. Assay used: immunoSEQ multiplex PCR; TCRdb lists only in-frame clones, some missing. The sample records about 100,000 clones, 94% being singletons. The specimen was non-Treg CD4+ T cells sorted from blood. The receptors derive from a human donor in good health.

The chain has TRBV7-9 and TRBJ2-7; D is ambiguous. The CDR3 runs to 13 residues. The V end lost 5 bases, the J end lost 0 bases, and 8 bases lay between the germline ends. From germline, CDR1 is SEHNR and CDR2 FQNEAQ (reference sequence). This CDR3 reads CASSQQVSYEQYF. Here the CDR3 DNA reads TGTGCCAGCAGCCAGCAGGTCTCCTACGAGCAGTACTTC.

The chain combines TRBV18 with TRBJ2-7; TRBD1 agrees at 9 bases. The CDR3 length is 15 residues. With V trimmed by 3 bases and J by 0 bases, 3 bases remained unmatched. Per germline, CDR1 KGHSH and CDR2 LQKENI. The CDR3 reads CASSPGTGISYEQYF. The CDR3 DNA follows: TGTGCCAGCTCACCTGGGACAGGGATCTCCTACGAGCAGTACTTC. The full variable domain, completed using reference TRBV18 and TRBJ2-7, is NAGVMQNPRHLVRRRGQEARLRCSPMKGHSHVYWYRQLPEEGLKFMVYLQKENIIDESGMPKERFSAEFPKEGPSILRIQQVVRGDSAAYFCASSPGTGISYEQYFGPGTRLTVT.

The chain couples TRBV19 to TRBJ2-1, with D perhaps TRBD2 (6 bases). CDR3 length: 15 amino acids. The V gene's germline CDR1 is LNHDA and CDR2 SQIVND (reference sequence). The V end was cut by 7 bases, the J end by 7 bases, with 20 bases between. CDR3 in DNA: TGTGCCAGTACCTCAAATTGGTTAGCGGCTAATGAGCAGTTCTTC. It codes for CASTSNWLAANEQFF.